This T cell receptor beta chain was obtained from a study of blood T cell repertoires in COVID-19. Study in general: T cells, B-cell-depleted T cells, or PBMCs supplied cDNA or gDNA.

The table came from immunoSEQ multiplex PCR; TCRdb's copy has only in-frame clones and leaves some out. This sample carries some 240,000 clones, approximately 89% of them seen once, and the ten largest clones take 2.5% to 4%. The V gene's germline CDR1 is SGHNT and CDR2 YENEEA. The CDR3 covers 20 residues. The V and J ends lost 1 base and 0 bases, in that order; junction bases with no gene match: 11. The rearrangement uses TRBV11-3 and TRBJ2-1; 11 bases map to TRBD2. The TCR was taken from a woman between 35 and 50 years old who had been exposed to COVID-19. The sequencing input was PBMCs or T cells enriched from blood (not recorded which). CDR3 sequence reads: CASSLAGLAGGSSSYNEQFF. The CDR3 DNA sequence: TGTGCCAGCAGCTTAGCGGGCCTAGCGGGAGGATCCAGCTCCTACAATGAGCAGTTCTTC.